Each of the 24 T cell receptor beta chains below was sequenced from the same sample in a study of prognosis after radiotherapy for stage I lung cancer. Using two-round multiplex PCR, the authors amplified TCR beta CDR3 from genomic DNA. Primers specific to each TRBV and TRBJ gene were used in first-round PCR. TCRdb independently ran MiXCR on the multiplex PCR reads; one entry per CDR3 protein. Of 10,000 to 15,000 distinct CDR3 sequences in the sample, around 50% were seen once. The material was PBMCs, obtained before or after stereotactic body radiation therapy (not recorded which). These receptors all stem from a donor over 45 with non-small cell lung cancer.

V gene TRBV7-2 combines with J gene TRBJ2-7; TRBD2 matches at 7 bases. Germline values: CDR1 SGHTA, CDR2 FQGNSA. V dropped 2 bases and J dropped 4; count of bases not matched to a gene: 5. The CDR3 loop spans 14 amino acids. The CDR3 loop is CASSLSSGQYEQYF. The CDR3 nucleotides read TGTGCCAGCAGCTTATCTAGCGGCCAGTACGAGCAGTACTTC.

In its sample, this clonotype is medium-sized. The chain is built from TRBV6-5 and TRBJ2-7, with a possible D match to TRBD1 (5 bases). CDR1 and CDR2 (germline): MNHEY, SVGAGI. V was clipped by 4 bases and J by 1 base, with 8 bases between them. The CDR3 runs 13 residues. DNA of the CDR3: TGTGCCAGCAGTTTGACAGATTCCTACGAGCAGTACTTC. Translation gives CASSLTDSYEQYF.

The chain links TRBV5-1 to TRBJ2-2, with TRBD2 identical over 7 bases. Germline values: CDR1 SGHRS, CDR2 YFSETQ. Trimming took 1 base from V and 7 from J; bases not matched to a gene: 7. The CDR3 covers 15 residues. The CDR3 DNA reads TGCGCCAGCAGCTTGTTCGGGGGGTCGGTCGGGGAGCTGTTTTTT. It translates to CASSLFGGSVGELFF.

This clonotype came up many times. The chain combines TRBV9 with TRBJ1-1; D is undetermined. Germline CDR1 SGDLS, CDR2 YYNGEE. CDR3 length: 14 amino acids. V was cut by 2 bases and J by 1 base, with 9 bases left in between. Written as DNA, the CDR3 is TGTGCCAGCAGCGTTCAGGTTACGAACACTGAAGCTTTCTTT. Protein product: CASSVQVTNTEAFF.

By sample fraction, this clonotype is medium-sized. V is TRBV9 and J is TRBJ2-3; 7 bases are a match to TRBD2. Germline CDR1 and CDR2: SGDLS and YYNGEE. The CDR3 is 16 amino acids. Germline trimming cut 0 bases from V and 2 bases from J; bases unmatched to any gene: 6. The CDR3: CASSVGGGRVTDTQYF. The CDR3 DNA reads as TGTGCCAGCAGCGTAGGTGGCGGGAGAGTCACAGATACGCAGTATTTT.

This clonotype occurred many times. This sequence joins TRBV9 and TRBJ1-1, with a weak D call TRBD1 (6 bases). The CDR3 is 13 residues long. From germline, CDR1 is SGDLS and CDR2 YYNGEE. The germline V and J ends were trimmed by 3 bases and 11 bases, with 17 bases remaining between them. Here the CDR3 reads CASSETGGGGAFF. Written as DNA, the CDR3 is TGTGCCAGCAGCGAGACGGGGGGCGGAGGGGCTTTCTTT.

This chain uses TRBV6-1 with TRBJ2-1, with TRBD2 matching over 8 bases. Germline assignment: CDR1 MNHNS and CDR2 SASEGT. V lost 5 bases and J lost 3; bases outside the gene matches: 12. This CDR3 has 17 residues. The CDR3 coding sequence is TGTGCCAGCAGTCACCAAATAGCGGGATGTTACTACAATGAGCAGTTCTTC. Protein product: CASSHQIAGCYYNEQFF.

The chain recombines TRBV7-8 with TRBJ2-2; D remains ambiguous. The germline V gene encodes CDR1 SGHVS and CDR2 FQNEAQ. V lost 1 base and J 9 bases, leaving 9 bases between the germline ends. The CDR3 has 13 residues. The CDR3 coding sequence is TGTGCCAGCAGCTTAGGACTCCCCCGGGAGCTGTTTTTT. Translation gives CASSLGLPRELFF.

In its sample, this clonotype ranks as medium-sized. CDR3 nucleotides: TGTGCCAGCAGTGCCCAACTAAGAACAAACAATGAGCAGTTCTTC. As protein: CASSAQLRTNNEQFF. The chain is built from TRBV12-3 or TRBV12-4 and TRBJ2-1, with D hard to call. This CDR3 contains 15 residues. V was clipped by 5 bases and J by 5 bases, with 16 bases between them.

This chain connects TRBV30 to TRBJ1-1; TRBD1 is a possible D gene (6 bases). V lost 5 bases and J 1 base, leaving 20 bases between the germline ends. Per the germline V gene, CDR1 is GTSNPN and CDR2 is SVGIG (reference sequence). The CDR3 is 16 residues long. In DNA, the CDR3 is TGTGCCTGGGGACCCAGGGGAGGAGGGTCGAACACTGAAGCTTTCTTT. This sequence encodes CAWGPRGGGSNTEAFF.

This clonotype was detected only a few times. The gene calls are TRBV27 and TRBJ2-3, with 9 bases fitting TRBD2. The CDR3 loop spans 14 amino acids. V lost 2 bases, J lost 5 bases, and 2 bases stayed unmatched. CDR1 is MNHEY and CDR2 is SMNVEV in the germline V gene (reference sequence). The CDR3 region is CASSLAGGVDTQYF. The CDR3 DNA follows: TGTGCCAGCAGTTTAGCGGGAGGGGTAGATACGCAGTATTTT.

This clonotype rates as medium-sized. V usage is TRBV28 and J usage is TRBJ2-3; the match to TRBD2 covers 14 bases. The ends lost 7 bases at V and 10 bases at J; junction bases unmatched: 7. This CDR3 comprises 14 residues. CDR1 and CDR2 from the germline V gene are MDHEN and SYDVKM. CDR3 nucleotide sequence: TGTGCCAGCAAGGAGGGGACTAGCGGGAGCCCGCAGTATTTT. Translating it yields CASKEGTSGSPQYF.

Relative to its sample, this clonotype is medium-sized. The chain employs TRBV18 and TRBJ2-7; 8 bases are shared with TRBD1. Germline values: CDR1 KGHSH, CDR2 LQKENI. Trimming cost V 1 base and J 2 bases; bases outside gene matches: 1. The CDR3 is 14 residues long. The CDR3 bases are TGTGCCAGCTCACCACGACAGGGGACCTACGAGCAGTACTTC. Protein product: CASSPRQGTYEQYF.

This clonotype is judged medium-sized. This rearrangement joins TRBV20-1 to TRBJ1-5; no clear D. CDR1 is DFQATT and CDR2 is SNEGSKA in the germline V gene (reference sequence). The CDR3 sequence is 16 residues long. V was cut by 3 bases and J by 1 base, with 16 bases left in between. CDR3 residues: CSASRPARGSNQPQHF. The CDR3 nucleotides are TGCAGTGCTAGTAGGCCTGCCCGAGGGAGCAATCAGCCCCAGCATTTT.

The genes are TRBV19 and TRBJ2-1; 9 bases match TRBD2. V shed 9 bases and J 0 bases; nucleotides not matched to a gene: 15. The CDR3 has 18 residues. Looked up from germline, CDR1 is LNHDA and CDR2 is SQIVND (reference sequence). The CDR3 here is CASQKGSSGIGSYNEQFF. The CDR3 DNA reads as TGTGCCAGCCAAAAAGGTTCTAGCGGGATCGGCTCCTACAATGAGCAGTTCTTC.

The rearrangement joins TRBV6-2 or TRBV6-3 to TRBJ2-7; D call uncertain. The CDR3 contains 15 residues. Germline CDR1 is MNHEY and CDR2 is SVGEGT. V shed 10 bases and J shed 2 bases, with 21 bases lying between them. The CDR3 spells CAIQPEVGATYEQYF. DNA for the CDR3: TGTGCCATCCAGCCCGAGGTGGGCGCTACCTACGAGCAGTACTTC.

A remark on this clonotype: A much more abundant neighbour one base away suggests this may be a read error. The chain joins TRBV2 to TRBJ2-5; D not resolved. The CDR3 has 13 residues. Per the germline V gene, CDR1 is SNHLY and CDR2 is FYNNEI. The ends were cut back, 6 bases at V and 4 bases at J, with 12 bases in the middle. The CDR3 region is CASRPGAGETQYF. For the CDR3, the DNA is TGTGCCAGCAGACCCGGAGCCGGAGAGACCCAGTACTTC. The full variable domain, completed using reference TRBV2 and TRBJ2-5, is EPEVTQTPSHQVTQMGQEVILRCVPISNHLYFYWYRQILGQKVEFLVSFYNNEISEKSEIFDDQFSVERPDGSNFTLKIRSTKLEDSAMYFCASRPGAGETQYFGPGTRLLVL.

The chain has TRBV24-1 and TRBJ2-7; a weak D match, TRBD2 (6 bases). The germline V gene has CDR1 KGHDR and CDR2 SFDVKD. CDR3 length: 18 amino acids. V was pared by 6 bases and J by 4 bases, with 27 bases between. In nucleotides, the CDR3 is TGTGCCACCAGTTATCCCGGGAGTACTTTGGATGGGGGATACGAGCAGTACTTC. Its translation: CATSYPGSTLDGGYEQYF.

In its sample, this clonotype was seen many times. The rearrangement links TRBV6-1 to TRBJ1-1, with D unresolved. Germline V gene lookup returns CDR1 MNHNS and CDR2 SASEGT. Trimming took off 7 bases at V and 0 bases at J, with 12 bases between the two ends. The CDR3 runs 14 residues. The CDR3 nucleotides read TGTGCCAGCACGAGAGCGGGGATGAACACTGAAGCTTTCTTT. Amino acids: CASTRAGMNTEAFF.

This clonotype occurred many times. Here the CDR3 reads CASIPPETQYF. The CDR3 region has the DNA TGTGCCAGTATACCCCCGGAGACCCAGTACTTC. The chain uses TRBV19 and TRBJ2-5; D uncertain. Trimming stripped 7 bases from V and 5 bases from J, with 8 bases between. The V gene's germline CDR1 is LNHDA and CDR2 SQIVND (reference sequence). This CDR3 has 11 amino acids.

The CDR3, as DNA: TGTGCCGTTGGGAACCGGGGCCCCTACGAGCAGTACTTC. This gives the protein CAVGNRGPYEQYF. The chain employs TRBV30 and TRBJ2-7; D may correspond to TRBD1 or TRBD2 (5 bases each). Per germline, CDR1 GTSNPN and CDR2 SVGIG (reference sequence). This CDR3 is built from 13 residues. V was cut by 8 bases and J by 2 bases, with 16 bases left in between.

By proportion, this clonotype is medium-sized. The chain combines TRBV24-1 with TRBJ2-2, with 8 bases identical to TRBD1. Germline V lookup: CDR1 KGHDR, CDR2 SFDVKD. The CDR3 runs 16 residues. V shed 5 bases, J shed 6 bases, and the junction held 10 bases outside the gene matches. This chain's CDR3 is CATSGLKTGVAGELFF. DNA for the CDR3: TGTGCCACCAGTGGCTTAAAGACAGGGGTGGCCGGGGAGCTGTTTTTT.

This chain joins TRBV5-4 and TRBJ1-3, with D possibly matching TRBD1 (6 bases). The germline V and J ends were trimmed by 5 bases and 2 bases, with 17 bases remaining between them. The CDR3 runs 16 residues. Germline V gene data show CDR1 as SGHNT and CDR2 as YYREEE (reference sequence). The DNA of the CDR3 is TGTGCCAGCAGTCCCGGGGGGGCACCAGCTGGAAACACCATATATTTT. Residues: CASSPGGAPAGNTIYF.

Comments on this clonotype: One junction end does not reproduce the germline sequence, and a read error may be involved. The V call is TRBV19, the J call TRBJ2-1; D is unresolved. Germline CDR1 LNHDA, CDR2 SQIVND (reference sequence). This CDR3 region has 12 residues. The CDR3 region is CSSSIVESGQFF. CDR3 nucleotide sequence: TGTTCCAGTAGTATAGTGGAAAGTGGGCAGTTCTTC.